This T cell receptor (beta chain) comes out of a study of T cell responses to AZD1222 COVID-19 vaccine. Whole-study findings and limits: Mapped onto spike, vaccine-associated CD4 TCRs spanned it and were dominant at 160-218 and 743-854. Most donors were white British and more were female, and clonal diversity was possibly underestimated.

Note on this clone: Its specificity is unknown.

TCRdb's table, derived via immunoSEQ multiplex PCR, lists solely in-frame clones and lacks some. Of approximately 170,000 clones in the sample, approximately 94% were seen once. Germline assignment: CDR1 GTSNPN and CDR2 SVGIG (reference sequence). This CDR3 is built from 14 residues. V shed 7 bases, J shed 6 bases, and the junction held 10 bases outside the gene matches. This clonotype was obtained from an adult who received the AZD1222 COVID-19 vaccine. The chain combines TRBV30 with TRBJ2-5, with 11 bases lining up with TRBD2. Sequencing used peripheral blood, obtained 28 days after the second AZD1222 dose. The CDR3 loop is CASNSGRGAKTQYF. Written as DNA, the CDR3 is TGTGCCTCCAATAGCGGGAGGGGAGCAAAGACCCAGTACTTC.